The present TCR beta chain was sequenced within a study of control samples from healthy donors and cancer patients. Clones were sequenced by immunoSEQ multiplex PCR, and TCRdb holds only the in-frame ones, with some missing. The repertoire holds approximately 94,000 clones, 84% seen once, with under 40% in the top ten. The source of this sequence is a man aged 65-85 years with lung cancer. The sequenced material came from PBMCs.

Here the CDR3 reads CASSDTLNNSPLHF. The CDR3 nucleotides are TGTGCCAGCAGTGATACTCTCAATAATTCACCCCTCCACTTT. The V gene is TRBV6-1, the J gene TRBJ1-6; no definite D call. Germline lookup yields CDR1 MNHNS and CDR2 SASEGT. The CDR3 consists of 14 residues. Trimming took 3 bases from V and 5 from J, leaving 8 bases between them.